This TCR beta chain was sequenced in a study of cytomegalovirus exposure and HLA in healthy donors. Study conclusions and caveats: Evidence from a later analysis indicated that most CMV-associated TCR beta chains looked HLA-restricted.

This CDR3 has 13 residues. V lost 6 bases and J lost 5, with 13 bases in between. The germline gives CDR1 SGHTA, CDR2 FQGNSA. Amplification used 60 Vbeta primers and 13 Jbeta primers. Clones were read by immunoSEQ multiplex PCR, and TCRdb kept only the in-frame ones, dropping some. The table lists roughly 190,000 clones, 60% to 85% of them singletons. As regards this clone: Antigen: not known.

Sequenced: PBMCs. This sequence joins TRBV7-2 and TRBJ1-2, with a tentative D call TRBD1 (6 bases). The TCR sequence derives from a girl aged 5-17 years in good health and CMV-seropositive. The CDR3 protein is CASRQGPNYGYTF. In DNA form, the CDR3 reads TGTGCCAGCAGACAGGGCCCAAATTATGGCTACACCTTC.